The 5 T cell receptor beta chains reported below all come from one sample, sequenced in a study of OX40 agonist ivuxolimab in advanced cancers. Clones were read by immunoSEQ multiplex PCR, and TCRdb kept only the in-frame ones, dropping some. The data show about 25,000 clones, around 81% seen once. The specimen comprised CD4+ or CD8+ T cells sorted from blood, sampled in a trial of the OX40 agonist ivuxolimab. These TCRs come from an adult with an advanced solid tumor such as melanoma, head and neck, liver or kidney cancer.

The chain recombines TRBV2 with TRBJ1-5, with TRBD1 matching over 9 bases. CDR1 SNHLY and CDR2 FYNNEI come from the germline V gene. The V and J ends lost 6 bases and 4 bases, in that order; junction bases with no gene match: 7. The CDR3 is 15 residues long. The CDR3 DNA reads as TGTGCCAGCAGATTACAGGGGGCAGGGAATCAGCCCCAGCATTTT. Residues: CASRLQGAGNQPQHF.

The chain combines TRBV4-1 with TRBJ2-7; 8 positions agree with TRBD2. The CDR3 extends over 15 amino acids. CDR1 is MGHRA and CDR2 is YSYEKL in the germline V gene. The V and J ends lost 4 bases and 3 bases, in that order; junction bases with no gene match: 8. Here the CDR3 DNA reads TGCGCCAGCAGCCTCGCGGGCGGGGGGAACTACGAGCAGTACTTC. This translates into CASSLAGGGNYEQYF.

The CDR3 bases are TGTGCCAGCAGCCCGGGACAGGGGGTCTACGAGCAGTACTTC. Encoded protein: CASSPGQGVYEQYF. The chain carries TRBV6-5 and TRBJ2-7; TRBD1 agrees at 11 bases. This CDR3 has 14 amino acids. Germline CDR1 is MNHEY and CDR2 is SVGAGI. V lost 6 bases and J lost 3; bases outside the gene matches: 4.

This clone was detected only a few times. The chain employs TRBV13 and TRBJ1-4, with unresolved D. The CDR3 length is 14 residues. Germline CDR1 PRHDT, CDR2 FYEKMQ (reference sequence). V shed 6 bases and J shed 7 bases, with 15 bases lying between them. This CDR3 is CASSSGLSGEKLFF. The DNA for the CDR3 is TGTGCCAGCAGTTCTGGACTTTCGGGTGAAAAACTGTTTTTT.

V and J are TRBV5-6 and TRBJ2-5; D unresolved. Germline loops: CDR1 SGHDT, CDR2 YYEEEE. The CDR3 length is 17 residues. Trimming took off 8 bases at V and 2 bases at J, with 25 bases between the two ends. The CDR3, as DNA: TGTGCCAGTCTTGCTTGGTCCCGGCAGCTCGTTCAAGAGACCCAGTACTTC. Its protein is CASLAWSRQLVQETQYF. The full variable domain, in which reference TRBV5-6 and TRBJ2-5 provide the parts outside the CDR3, is DAGVTQSPTHLIKTRGQQVTLRCSPKSGHDTVSWYQQALGQGPQFIFQYYEEEERQRGNFPDRFSGHQFPNYSSELNVNALLLGDSALYLCASLAWSRQLVQETQYFGPGTRLLVL.